These 6 T cell receptor beta chains originate from one sample sequenced in a study of blood T cells in healthy people across ages. The authors ran a second PCR of roughly 6 to 12 cycles using a sample-barcoded 5' primer and a J-beta primer mix. MiXCR, run by TCRdb on the 5' RACE reads, gives a single entry per CDR3 protein. The table lists approximately 1.5 million distinct CDR3 sequences, roughly 32% of them singletons. Material: blood. The receptors originated from a woman in her twenties or thirties in good health.

This clonotype was detected only a few times. CDR3 coding DNA: TGTGCCAGCAGCCTAGGGGGTCTGGCTAGCGGGGGGGCCCGGGATACGCAGTATTTT. It encodes CASSLGGLASGGARDTQYF. This rearrangement joins TRBV4-2 to TRBJ2-3, with 12 bases identical to TRBD2. The V and J ends lost 4 bases and 6 bases, in that order; junction bases with no gene match: 17. The CDR3 is 19 residues long. CDR1 LGHNA and CDR2 YNFKEQ come from the germline V gene.

The CDR3 DNA reads TGTGCCAGCAGCCACCGACTAGCGCCCGGTACCAATGAGCAGTTCTTC. Protein sequence: CASSHRLAPGTNEQFF. This chain uses TRBV3-1 with TRBJ2-1, with 8 bases fitting TRBD2. The ends lost 3 bases at V and 6 bases at J; junction bases unmatched: 10. Per the germline V gene, CDR1 is LGHDT and CDR2 is YNNKEL (reference sequence). This CDR3 is built from 16 residues.

The gene calls are TRBV7-9 and TRBJ2-7; TRBD1 aligns across 11 bases. V trimming: 5 bases; J trimming: 4 bases; junction bases outside the gene matches: 4. This CDR3 has 14 residues. Germline V lookup: CDR1 SEHNR, CDR2 FQNEAQ (reference sequence). CDR3 DNA: TGTGCCAGCAGCGCCTGGGACAGGGGGTACGAGCAGTACTTC. It translates to CASSAWDRGYEQYF.

V gene TRBV20-1 combines with J gene TRBJ2-5; 8 positions match TRBD1. The J call may be faulty, since TRBJ2-7 better matches the DNA end. Germline CDR1 is DFQATT and CDR2 is SNEGSKA (reference sequence). CDR3 length equals 15 residues. The CDR3 spells CSASGLDRELYEQYF. CDR3 nucleotide sequence: TGCAGTGCTAGCGGGTTGGACAGGGAATTATACGAGCAGTACTTC.

J is TRBJ1-5 and V is TRBV11-2; D is unresolved. V lost 1 base to trimming and J lost 7 bases, with 14 bases between them. CDR1 is SGHAT, CDR2 FQNNGV, per germline. The CDR3 has 15 residues. The CDR3, as DNA: TGTGCCAGCAGCTTAGGAGGGTGGGCTGGCCAGCCCCAGCATTTT. Its protein product is CASSLGGWAGQPQHF. Based on the CDR3 plus reference TRBV11-2 and TRBJ1-5, the full variable domain is EAGVAQSPRYKIIEKRQSVAFWCNPISGHATLYWYQQILGQGPKLLIQFQNNGVVDDSQLPKDRFSAERLKGVDSTLKIQPAKLEDSAVYLCASSLGGWAGQPQHFGDGTRLSIL.

This clonotype has more than one count but fewer than ten. The rearrangement links TRBV5-1 to TRBJ2-7; D call uncertain. The CDR3 runs to 14 residues. V dropped 0 bases and J dropped 1 base, with 8 bases sitting between them. CDR1 SGHRS and CDR2 YFSETQ come from the germline V gene. The CDR3 loop is CASSLGLRSYEQYF. As DNA, the CDR3 is TGCGCCAGCAGCTTGGGTCTCAGATCCTACGAGCAGTACTTC.